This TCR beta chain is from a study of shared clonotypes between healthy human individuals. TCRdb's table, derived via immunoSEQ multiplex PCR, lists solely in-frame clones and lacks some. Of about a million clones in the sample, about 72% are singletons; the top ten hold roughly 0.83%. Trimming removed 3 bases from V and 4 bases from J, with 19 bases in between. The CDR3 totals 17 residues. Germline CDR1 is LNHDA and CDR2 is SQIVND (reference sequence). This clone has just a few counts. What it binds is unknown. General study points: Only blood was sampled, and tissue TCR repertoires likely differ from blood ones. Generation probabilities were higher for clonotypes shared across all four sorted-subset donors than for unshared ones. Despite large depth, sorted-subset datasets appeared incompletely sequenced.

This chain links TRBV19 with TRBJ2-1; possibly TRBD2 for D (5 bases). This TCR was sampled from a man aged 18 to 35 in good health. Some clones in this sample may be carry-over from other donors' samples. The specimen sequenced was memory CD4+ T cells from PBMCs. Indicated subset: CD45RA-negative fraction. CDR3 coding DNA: TGTGCCAGTAGTATTCCTCTTCCAAGCGGTTTTTACAATGAGCAGTTCTTC. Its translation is CASSIPLPSGFYNEQFF. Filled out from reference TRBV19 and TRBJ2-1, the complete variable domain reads DGGITQSPKYLFRKEGQNVTLSCEQNLNHDAMYWYRQDPGQGLRLIYYSQIVNDFQKGDIAEGYSVSREKKESFPLTVTSAQKNPTAFYLCASSIPLPSGFYNEQFFGPGTRLTVL.